One TCR beta chain is described in this entry. The data are from a study of cytomegalovirus exposure and HLA in healthy donors. In germline, CDR1 is SGHRS, CDR2 YFSETQ. The CDR3 sequence is 14 residues long. The ends were cut back, 0 bases at V and 2 bases at J, with 9 bases in the middle. Both 60 Vbeta primers and 13 Jbeta primers went into the PCR. Sequencing was performed with immunoSEQ multiplex PCR; in TCRdb, only in-frame clones are kept and a portion is missing. The table lists 100,000 to 150,000 clones, around 83% of them singletons, with around 1.3% in the top ten. J is TRBJ2-7 and V is TRBV5-1; the D gene is possibly TRBD1 (5 bases). The receptor comes from a girl aged 2 to 9 in good health and CMV-seronegative. Sequenced: PBMCs. DNA for the CDR3: TGCGCCAGCAGCTTGGAAGGACAAACCTACGAGCAGTACTTC. Translated, it gives CASSLEGQTYEQYF.